This T cell receptor beta chain was sequenced during a study of beta chain features in type 1 diabetes. Whole-study results and caveats: For patients and controls alike, PCR might favor shorter templates to the same degree.

Reverse transcribing all isolated RNA meant expressed TCRB transcripts were sequenced. Clones were sequenced by immunoSEQ multiplex PCR, and TCRdb holds only the in-frame ones, with some missing. The table shows 250,000 to 350,000 clones, with 11% to 15% occurring only once. Regarding this clone: Its antigen remains unknown.

Sequencing input: central memory CD4+ T cells from blood. This TCR was sampled from a man younger than 45 in good health.

The CDR3 DNA follows: TGCAGCGTTGAACCACAGAGTACTAGCACAGATACGCAGTATTTT. Protein sequence: CSVEPQSTSTDTQYF. The chain employs TRBV29-1 and TRBJ2-3; D gene uncertain. Per germline, CDR1 SQVTM and CDR2 ANQGSEA. Trimming took 2 bases from V and 0 from J, leaving 12 bases between them. The CDR3 contains 15 residues.